The TCR beta chain under discussion was sequenced for a study of cytotoxic CD8 clonotypes in ibrutinib-treated CLL. In the study overall: Once patients had received a median roughly 11 months of treatment, range 6 to 36, response samples were obtained.

This clone has only a few counts. Antigen unknown. Genomic DNA in a quantity of about 2.1 micrograms was derived from cryopreserved PBMCs for TCR beta libraries. This table comes from immunoSEQ multiplex PCR, and its TCRdb copy is limited to in-frame clones, with some not included. The table shows over 14,000 clones, with under 75% occurring only once. Study conclusions and caveats: Clonality showed a rise at ibrutinib response that reversed toward baseline at progression. Shared public clonotypes were rare, and on treatment they either got smaller or stayed the same.

The receptor was derived from a human donor with chronic lymphocytic leukemia. The sequencing used PBMCs, collected before ibrutinib treatment.

CDR3 loop: CASSPTGTHYNEQFF. The CDR3 bases are TGTGCCAGCAGTCCGACCGGGACACACTACAATGAGCAGTTCTTC. V and J are TRBV6-4 and TRBJ2-1; tentative D call: TRBD1 (6 bases). Germline V CDR1 and CDR2: MRHNA, SNTAGT. This CDR3 is 15 amino acids long. Between the trimmed V and J ends, which lost 5 bases and 3 bases, there was a span of 14 bases.